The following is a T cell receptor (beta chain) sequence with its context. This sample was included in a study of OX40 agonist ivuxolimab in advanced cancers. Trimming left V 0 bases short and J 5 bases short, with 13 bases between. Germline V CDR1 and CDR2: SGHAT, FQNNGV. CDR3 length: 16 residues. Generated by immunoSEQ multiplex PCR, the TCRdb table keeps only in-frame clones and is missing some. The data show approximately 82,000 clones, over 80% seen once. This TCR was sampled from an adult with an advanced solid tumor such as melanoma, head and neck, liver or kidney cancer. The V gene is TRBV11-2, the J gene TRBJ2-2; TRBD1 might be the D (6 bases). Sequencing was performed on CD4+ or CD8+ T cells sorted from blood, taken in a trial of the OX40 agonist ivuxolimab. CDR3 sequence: CASSLEWGRATGELFF. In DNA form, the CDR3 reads TGTGCCAGCAGCTTAGAGTGGGGGCGGGCGACCGGGGAGCTGTTTTTT. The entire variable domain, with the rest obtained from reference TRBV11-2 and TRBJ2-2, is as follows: EAGVAQSPRYKIIEKRQSVAFWCNPISGHATLYWYQQILGQGPKLLIQFQNNGVVDDSQLPKDRFSAERLKGVDSTLKIQPAKLEDSAVYLCASSLEWGRATGELFFGEGSRLTVL.